These 25 T cell receptor beta chains were sequenced from one sample in a study of T-cell memory formation after mild COVID-19. TCRdb ran MiXCR on the 5' RACE reads and lists one entry per CDR3 protein. The sample includes about 470,000 distinct CDR3 sequences, roughly 18% of them seen just once. Sequences were obtained from PBMCs or a T cell subset sorted from them (not recorded which). The receptors originated from an adult woman who had mild COVID-19 (a few samples of this study predate the infection). Cell type and time point are not known.

The CDR3 loop is CASSFDGPYTEAFF. The CDR3 DNA sequence: TGCGCCAGCAGCTTCGACGGGCCCTACACTGAAGCTTTCTTT. The chain links TRBV5-1 to TRBJ1-1; the D is unclear. V shed 2 bases and J shed 3 bases, with 11 bases lying between them. The V gene's germline CDR1 is SGHRS and CDR2 YFSETQ. The CDR3 covers 14 residues. Combining the CDR3 with reference TRBV5-1 and TRBJ1-1 gives the whole variable domain KAGVTQTPRYLIKTRGQQVTLSCSPISGHRSVSWYQQTPGQGLQFLFEYFSETQRNKGNFPGRFSGRQFSNSRSEMNVSTLELGDSALYLCASSFDGPYTEAFFGQGTRLTVV.

This rearrangement joins TRBV5-1 to TRBJ2-1; D not resolved. V dropped 4 bases and J dropped 0 bases, with 17 bases sitting between them. The CDR3 contains 17 residues. CDR1 is SGHRS, CDR2 YFSETQ, per germline. CDR3 sequence reads: CASSPHANIGSYNEQFF. In DNA form, the CDR3 reads TGCGCCAGCAGCCCCCACGCGAATATTGGCTCCTACAATGAGCAGTTCTTC.

This clonotype was seen more than once but under ten times. The J gene is TRBJ2-1, the V gene TRBV5-6, with 7 nucleotides matching TRBD1. The CDR3 has 15 residues. With 2 bases clipped from V and 4 bases from J, the junction kept 6 bases outside the gene matches. The germline gives CDR1 SGHDT, CDR2 YYEEEE. Here the CDR3 DNA reads TGTGCCAGCAGCTTCGTAGAGGGGGCTTACAATGAGCAGTTCTTC. Translated, it gives CASSFVEGAYNEQFF.

In its sample, this clonotype was seen a few times. This chain joins TRBV11-2 and TRBJ2-7; no clear D. The CDR3 loop spans 14 amino acids. V was shortened by 1 base and J by 3 bases, with 10 bases between the two germline ends. Germline V gives CDR1 SGHAT, CDR2 FQNNGV. CDR3 sequence: CASSLVLSNYEQYF. In DNA, the CDR3 is TGTGCCAGCAGCTTAGTCCTCAGCAACTACGAGCAGTACTTC.

The rearrangement joins TRBV21-1 to TRBJ1-5. TRBV21-1 is reported as a pseudogene. The CDR3 has 16 amino acids. Here the CDR3 reads CASSNLRQISNQPQHF. DNA of the CDR3: TGTGCCAGCAGCAATCTCAGGCAAATTAGCAATCAGCCCCAGCATTTT.

This clonotype came up a few times. The chain combines TRBV9 with TRBJ2-1; no definite D call. The CDR3 consists of 15 residues. Germline V gene data show CDR1 as SGDLS and CDR2 as YYNGEE. V shed 0 bases and J shed 10 bases, with 17 bases lying between them. The CDR3 coding sequence is TGTGCCAGCAGCGTAGTGGGTAGCCCTACCCCCGAGCAGTTCTTC. Translated: CASSVVGSPTPEQFF.

This clonotype came up a few times. This chain connects TRBV18 to TRBJ2-6, with D possibly matching TRBD2 (7 bases). Trimming pared 3 bases from V and 2 bases from J, leaving 14 bases between. This CDR3 has 17 residues. The germline V gene encodes CDR1 KGHSH and CDR2 LQKENI. The CDR3 DNA is TGTGCCAGCTCACCCCAAAAGGGGGGGCCTGGGGCCAACGTCCTGACTTTC. It yields the protein CASSPQKGGPGANVLTF.

This clonotype has more than one count but fewer than ten. The V call is TRBV15, the J call TRBJ2-2; tentative D call: TRBD1 (5 bases). Germline-derived CDR1 and CDR2 are LNHNV and YYDKDF (reference sequence). V lost 9 bases to trimming and J lost 1 base, with 12 bases between them. This CDR3 contains 14 residues. CDR3 sequence (DNA): TGTGCCACAACAGCAGGGATGAACACCGGGGAGCTGTTTTTT. Protein product: CATTAGMNTGELFF. The full variable domain, in which reference TRBV15 and TRBJ2-2 provide the parts outside the CDR3, is DAMVIQNPRYQVTQFGKPVTLSCSQTLNHNVMYWYQQKSSQAPKLLFHYYDKDFNNEADTPDNFQSRRPNTSFCFLDIRSPGLGDTAMYLCATTAGMNTGELFFGEGSRLTVL.

The rearrangement joins TRBV25-1 to TRBJ1-4; D possibly corresponds to TRBD1 (5 bases). CDR3 length equals 13 residues. Per germline, CDR1 MGHDK and CDR2 SYGVNS. V was clipped by 4 bases and J by 10 bases, with 13 bases between them. The CDR3 DNA is TGTGCCAGCAGTGGCCAGGGAAGGGGAAAACTGTTTTTT. This encodes CASSGQGRGKLFF.

This clonotype came up a few times. The chain recombines TRBV29-1 with TRBJ2-7; D ambiguous. V dropped 5 bases and J dropped 5 bases, with 13 bases sitting between them. Germline lookup yields CDR1 SQVTM and CDR2 ANQGSEA. The CDR3 runs 12 residues. CDR3 DNA sequence: TGCAGCGTTACCAGTGGTACCAACGAGCAGTACTTC. Translated, it gives CSVTSGTNEQYF.

This chain joins TRBV2 and TRBJ2-5; 10 nucleotides agree with TRBD1. CDR1 is SNHLY and CDR2 is FYNNEI in the germline V gene. V was clipped by 9 bases and J by 5 bases; unmatched bases: 9. There are 14 residues in the CDR3. For the CDR3, the DNA is TGTGCCAGAGGGGACAGGGGAGCTCGGGAGACCCAGTACTTC. It is translated as CARGDRGARETQYF.

CDR3 region: CASSPTARTQYF. The CDR3 nucleotides read TGTGCCAGCAGTCCGACCGCGCGTACGCAGTATTTT. This chain joins TRBV12-3 or TRBV12-4 and TRBJ2-3; D is undetermined. Trimming shortened V by 5 bases and J by 8 bases, and 11 bases separated the two germline ends. This CDR3 spans 12 amino acids.

This clonotype turned up a few times. This chain connects TRBV25-1 to TRBJ1-1; possible D gene TRBD1, 5 bases. The CDR3 has 15 residues. Germline CDR1 is MGHDK and CDR2 is SYGVNS. V was pared by 1 base and J by 6 bases, with 15 bases between. The CDR3 is CASSEWGGPDSEAFF. DNA of the CDR3: TGTGCCAGCAGTGAATGGGGGGGACCCGACTCTGAAGCTTTCTTT.

This clonotype was counted only a few times. The CDR3 loop is CASRYRISAQPQHF. DNA of the CDR3: TGTGCCAGCAGGTACAGGATAAGTGCGCAGCCCCAGCATTTT. The chain is built from TRBV2 and TRBJ1-5; D is possibly TRBD1 (5 bases). The germline CDR1 and CDR2 sequences are SNHLY and FYNNEI. The CDR3 loop spans 14 amino acids. V gave up 6 bases and J gave up 7 bases, with 16 bases separating them. Using reference TRBV2 and TRBJ1-5 for the parts outside the CDR3, the full variable domain is EPEVTQTPSHQVTQMGQEVILRCVPISNHLYFYWYRQILGQKVEFLVSFYNNEISEKSEIFDDQFSVERPDGSNFTLKIRSTKLEDSAMYFCASRYRISAQPQHFGDGTRLSIL.

The V gene is TRBV18, the J gene TRBJ2-3; 9 positions match TRBD1. Germline V CDR1 and CDR2: KGHSH, LQKENI. Trimming cost V 3 bases and J 4 bases; bases outside gene matches: 5. CDR3 size: 15 residues. CDR3 sequence (DNA): TGTGCCAGCTCACCGAGGGACAGGGTCCCAGATACGCAGTATTTT. It encodes CASSPRDRVPDTQYF.

This rearrangement joins TRBV12-3 or TRBV12-4 to TRBJ2-5; D unclear. Trimming removed 6 bases from V and 1 base from J, with 12 bases in between. This CDR3 comprises 14 residues. Here the CDR3 DNA reads TGTGCCAGCAGCGGACGGCGCTTCCAAGAGACCCAGTACTTC. Amino acid sequence: CASSGRRFQETQYF.

This clonotype was counted a few times. The gene calls are TRBV5-6 and TRBJ2-1, with 7 bases fitting TRBD2. V lost 0 bases and J lost 9; bases outside the gene matches: 9. Per germline, CDR1 SGHDT and CDR2 YYEEEE. CDR3 length: 15 amino acids. The CDR3 region is CASSLVGGGRGEQFF. The CDR3, as DNA: TGTGCCAGCAGCTTGGTCGGGGGAGGGCGTGGTGAGCAGTTCTTC.

This clonotype has only one observation. The chain is built from TRBV19 and TRBJ2-7; possible D gene TRBD2, 5 bases. The V end was cut by 5 bases, the J end by 5 bases, with 19 bases between. The CDR3 is 15 residues long. Germline CDR1 is LNHDA and CDR2 is SQIVND (reference sequence). CDR3 DNA sequence: TGTGCCAGTAGTGCAGCGGCCTCGGGCCACAACGAGCAGTACTTC. Its protein is CASSAAASGHNEQYF. The full variable domain, rest sourced from reference TRBV19 and TRBJ2-7, is DGGITQSPKYLFRKEGQNVTLSCEQNLNHDAMYWYRQDPGQGLRLIYYSQIVNDFQKGDIAEGYSVSREKKESFPLTVTSAQKNPTAFYLCASSAAASGHNEQYFGPGTRLTVT.

CDR3 coding DNA: TGTGCCAGCAGCGCCCGACTAGCGGAAGTGTACAATGAGCAGTTCTTC. Residues: CASSARLAEVYNEQFF. The chain joins TRBV9 to TRBJ2-1; 9 bases map to TRBD2. After removal of 3 bases from V and 4 bases from J, the junction contained 8 bases not matched to a gene. The CDR3 contains 16 residues. Germline loops: CDR1 SGDLS, CDR2 YYNGEE.

This clonotype has just a few counts. This chain connects TRBV24-1 to TRBJ2-3; a possible D gene is TRBD2 (6 bases). Germline CDR1 is KGHDR and CDR2 is SFDVKD. V lost 9 bases and J lost 5, with 17 bases in between. CDR3 length equals 14 residues. This CDR3 reads CATSAGGTQDTQYF. The CDR3 DNA sequence: TGTGCCACCTCGGCCGGGGGAACGCAAGATACGCAGTATTTT.

The table lists this clonotype with a few counts. The rearrangement joins TRBV4-1 to TRBJ2-7; 9 bases line up with TRBD2. The CDR3 covers 14 residues. Germline CDR1 MGHRA, CDR2 YSYEKL. J gave up 4 bases and V 5 bases, and 6 bases lay outside the gene matches. The CDR3 loop is CASSWRTSAYEQYF. CDR3 nucleotide sequence: TGCGCCAGCAGCTGGCGGACTAGCGCGTACGAGCAGTACTTC.

This clonotype was seen at least ten times. The rearrangement links TRBV24-1 to TRBJ2-1; 11 bases line up with TRBD1. From germline, CDR1 is KGHDR and CDR2 SFDVKD. Germline trimming cut 0 bases from V and 4 bases from J; bases unmatched to any gene: 1. The CDR3 loop spans 16 amino acids. The CDR3 nucleotides are TGTGCCACCAGTGATTTGGGGACAGGGGGTTACAATGAGCAGTTCTTC. It encodes CATSDLGTGGYNEQFF.

This chain connects TRBV20-1 to TRBJ2-2, with TRBD2 matching over 8 bases. The CDR3 is 16 residues long. V was pared by 0 bases and J by 5 bases, with 8 bases of the junction left unmatched. Germline assignment: CDR1 DFQATT and CDR2 SNEGSKA (reference sequence). The CDR3 sequence is CSARDPSGGATGELFF. The DNA of the CDR3 is TGCAGTGCTAGAGACCCCTCCGGGGGGGCAACCGGGGAGCTGTTTTTT.

V usage is TRBV6-2 or TRBV6-3 and J usage is TRBJ1-2; TRBD1 matches at 8 bases. The germline CDR1 and CDR2 sequences are MNHEY and SVGEGT. The J segment lost 8 bases and the V segment lost 8 bases, leaving 4 bases of the junction unmatched. The CDR3 totals 11 residues. The CDR3 reads CASGQGAGYTF. DNA of the CDR3: TGTGCCAGCGGGCAGGGGGCCGGCTACACCTTC.

This chain joins TRBV11-3 and TRBJ2-1, with D perhaps TRBD2 (6 bases). The CDR3 loop spans 15 amino acids. V was cut by 2 bases and J by 3 bases, with 11 bases left in between. CDR1 and CDR2 from the germline V gene are SGHNT and YENEEA. The CDR3 sequence: CASSLLASDYNEQFF. Here the CDR3 DNA reads TGTGCCAGCAGCTTACTGGCTAGCGACTACAATGAGCAGTTCTTC.